This TCR beta chain stems from a study of tumor-infiltrating lymphocytes in primary liver carcinoma. CDR1 is WNHNN, CDR2 SYGVQD, per germline (reference sequence). This CDR3 is 15 amino acids long. After removal of 2 bases from V and 2 bases from J, the junction contained 0 bases not matched to a gene. It was unsorted whole blood that yielded blood RNA, and germline DNA was also extracted. This clonotype was recorded many times. Priming with a constant-region primer yielded TCR beta cDNA from around 0.45 ug total RNA. Three rounds of nested multiplex PCR with slightly modified ARM-PCR produced TCR beta libraries. The first two PCR rounds used TRBV1-TRBV30 forward primers with a C-beta reverse primer, roughly 10 cycles each. MiXCR, applied by TCRdb to the multiplex PCR reads, yields one record per CDR3 protein. The table has 150,000 to 200,000 distinct CDR3 sequences, less than 65% seen once.

The TCR originated in a woman aged 55-70 years with primary liver carcinoma and hepatitis B virus infection. Sequenced input: peripheral blood. V is TRBV10-1 and J is TRBJ2-5; 12 nucleotides align to TRBD2. The CDR3 sequence is CASSEGLAGQETQYF. CDR3 coding DNA: TGCGCCAGCAGTGAGGGACTAGCGGGACAAGAGACCCAGTACTTC.